This T cell receptor (beta chain) was obtained from a study of CD8 T cells in ankylosing spondylitis. Findings of the study overall: Both synovial fluid and blood in reactive arthritis had previously been reported to carry some motif variants. Reportedly, disease-linked clones are significantly enriched in ankylosing spondylitis patients' matched synovial fluid. Blood of patients with ankylosing spondylitis appeared to be characterized by a TCR beta motif of eight or nine highly homologous variants. Clones that were linked to disease were CD8+ and were relatively rare in peripheral blood.

Turning to this clonotype: As yet, its antigen is unknown.

Trimming took 3 bases from V and 8 from J; bases not matched to a gene: 8. CDR3 size: 15 residues. Germline V gene lookup returns CDR1 SGHRS and CDR2 YFSETQ. Quantitative 5'-RACE was performed with molecular barcodes, and it yielded the TCR beta libraries. MiXCR was run by TCRdb on the 5' RACE reads, yielding one entry per CDR3 protein. This table has around 440,000 distinct CDR3 sequences, over 15% appearing once. The chain joins TRBV5-1 to TRBJ1-4; 9 nucleotides agree with TRBD1. The sequencing input was blood, either unsorted or a sorted T cell fraction (not recorded which). This TCR came from a male donor with ankylosing spondylitis. The CDR3: CASSSGTGLVEKLFF. The CDR3 coding sequence is TGCGCCAGCAGCTCCGGGACAGGGTTAGTAGAAAAACTGTTTTTT.